This TCR beta chain stems from a study of T cell repertoires in aging, cancer and after chemotherapy. J gave up 1 base and V 1 base, and 8 bases lay outside the gene matches. This CDR3 spans 17 amino acids. CDR1 GTSNPN and CDR2 SVGIG come from the germline V gene (reference sequence). A mixed TRB-A/B primer pool amplified rearranged TRB by multiplex touch-down PCR. TCRdb ran MiXCR on the multiplex PCR reads and lists one entry per CDR3 protein. This sample carries a few thousand distinct CDR3 sequences, roughly 25% of them seen once, and the ten largest clones take roughly 34%. Note on this clonotype: Its antigen is unknown.

TCR beta rearrangements were amplified from peripheral blood genomic DNA. Study-wide results and limits: Compared with age-matched healthy donors, untreated hematological or solid cancer patients showed higher blood TCR clonality.

Material for sequencing was blood. The rearrangement joins TRBV30 to TRBJ2-5; 11 bases fit TRBD2. The TCR originated in a human donor with a solid tumor. The CDR3 bases are TGTGCCTGGAGTGCCCAATTAGCGGGAGGGCCCCAAGAGACCCAGTACTTC. It is translated as CAWSAQLAGGPQETQYF.